The present entry profiles one T cell receptor (beta chain) with its context. The data belong to a study of CD8+ T cells in alopecia areata. RNA was isolated and reverse transcribed to cDNA, the sequencing template. The table came from immunoSEQ multiplex PCR; TCRdb's copy has only in-frame clones and leaves some out. The data show 100,000 to 150,000 clones, 40% to 55% seen once. The V and J ends lost 5 bases and 5 bases respectively, with 3 bases between them. The CDR3 covers 10 residues. Per the germline V gene, CDR1 is SQVTM and CDR2 is ANQGSEA. The clonotype was recovered from a human donor with alopecia areata. Sequenced sample: NKG2D-low CD8+ T cells sorted from blood. The V gene is TRBV29-1, the J gene TRBJ2-2, with D unresolved. The DNA of the CDR3 is TGCAGCGTTTCGACCGGGGAGCTGTTTTTT. Translation gives CSVSTGELFF.